The 25 T cell receptor beta chains below were found in one sample sequenced in a study of cytomegalovirus exposure and HLA in healthy donors. The assay was immunoSEQ multiplex PCR, and TCRdb's table has in-frame clones only and misses some. The table includes about 150,000 clones, less than 90% detected once. Sample: PBMCs. The receptor source for this set is a man aged 18 to 30 in good health and CMV-seropositive.

The J gene is TRBJ2-5, the V gene TRBV7-8; a weak D match, TRBD1 (6 bases). Trimming took off 5 bases at V and 2 bases at J, with 9 bases between the two ends. Germline assignment: CDR1 SGHVS and CDR2 FQNEAQ. The CDR3 has 13 residues. The CDR3 loop reads CASSRDRQETQYF. DNA of the CDR3: TGTGCCAGCAGCCGTGACAGGCAAGAGACCCAGTACTTC.

The chain employs TRBV29-1 and TRBJ2-5, with TRBD2 matching over 10 bases. CDR3 length: 14 residues. Per germline, CDR1 SQVTM and CDR2 ANQGSEA. Unmatched junction bases numbered 6, after V lost 4 bases and J lost 4 bases. The CDR3: CSVARAGGRETQYF. CDR3 sequence (DNA): TGCAGCGTTGCACGAGCGGGGGGGCGAGAGACCCAGTACTTC.

This clone turned up a few times. This chain uses TRBV7-2 with TRBJ2-3, with 8 bases fitting TRBD2. Germline-derived CDR1 and CDR2 are SGHTA and FQGNSA. The CDR3 runs 16 residues. V shed 5 bases and J 2 bases; nucleotides not matched to a gene: 9. The CDR3: CASSDNAGGPTDTQYF. CDR3 coding DNA: TGTGCCAGCAGCGATAACGCGGGGGGACCCACAGATACGCAGTATTTT.

The gene calls are TRBV19 and TRBJ2-7; possible D gene TRBD1, 6 bases. This CDR3 is built from 15 residues. Looked up from germline, CDR1 is LNHDA and CDR2 is SQIVND (reference sequence). The V and J ends lost 6 bases and 1 base respectively, with 16 bases between them. CDR3 in amino acids: CASSGSGTKSYEQYF. CDR3 DNA sequence: TGTGCCAGTAGCGGGTCCGGGACAAAGTCCTACGAGCAGTACTTC.

The chain combines TRBV2 with TRBJ2-5, with 7 bases identical to TRBD2. CDR1 is SNHLY, CDR2 FYNNEI, per germline. The V segment lost 6 bases and the J segment 8 bases; nucleotides outside the gene matches: 15. This CDR3 has 15 residues. The CDR3 spells CASRAVWGGRNTQYF. DNA for the CDR3: TGTGCCAGCAGGGCTGTATGGGGGGGGAGGAATACCCAGTACTTC.

This sequence joins TRBV25-1 and TRBJ1-4; D is ambiguous. The CDR3 runs 14 residues. From germline, CDR1 is MGHDK and CDR2 SYGVNS. V shed 8 bases and J shed 2 bases, with 12 bases lying between them. The CDR3, as DNA: TGTGCCAGCCAGAACGGAGGCACTAATGAAAAACTGTTTTTT. It specifies CASQNGGTNEKLFF.

The chain uses TRBV4-2 and TRBJ2-1; 12 bases match TRBD2. Germline CDR1 and CDR2: LGHNA and YNFKEQ. The CDR3 spans 19 residues. After removal of 0 bases from V and 6 bases from J, the junction contained 12 bases not matched to a gene. This CDR3 is CASSQEGGLAGGGSNEQFF. CDR3 bases: TGTGCCAGCAGCCAAGAGGGAGGGCTAGCGGGAGGGGGCTCCAATGAGCAGTTCTTC.

The chain is built from TRBV6-1 and TRBJ1-6; D call uncertain. With 2 bases removed from V and 6 bases from J, the gap between germline ends came to 11 bases. The length of the CDR3 is 15 residues. Germline V gives CDR1 MNHNS, CDR2 SASEGT. Here the CDR3 DNA reads TGTGCCAGCAGTGAATGGGTCCAGGTTAATTCACCCCTCCACTTT. Translating it yields CASSEWVQVNSPLHF.

The V and J genes are TRBV6-5 and TRBJ2-7, with 7 bases lining up with TRBD2. Germline assignment: CDR1 MNHEY and CDR2 SVGAGI. The V and J ends lost 6 bases and 7 bases, in that order; junction bases with no gene match: 12. There are 14 residues in the CDR3. The CDR3 spells CASRGRLAPREQYF. In DNA form, the CDR3 reads TGTGCCAGCAGAGGAAGACTAGCTCCGAGGGAGCAGTACTTC.

In nucleotides, the CDR3 is TGTGCCAGCAGTCCCAATGCGGGGGCAGGTTCACCCCTCCACTTT. It yields the protein CASSPNAGAGSPLHF. This sequence joins TRBV6-5 and TRBJ1-6, with a weak D call TRBD1 (6 bases). The germline gives CDR1 MNHEY, CDR2 SVGAGI. The CDR3 has 15 residues. V was pared by 5 bases and J by 9 bases, with 17 bases between.

The J gene is TRBJ1-1, the V gene TRBV7-9; tentative D call: TRBD1 (5 bases). The ends were cut back, 3 bases at V and 1 base at J, with 15 bases in the middle. The CDR3 has 16 residues. Per germline, CDR1 SEHNR and CDR2 FQNEAQ (reference sequence). The CDR3 is CASSLSGGKQNTEAFF. The CDR3 DNA sequence: TGTGCCAGCAGCTTGTCCGGGGGGAAGCAGAACACTGAAGCTTTCTTT.

The chain carries TRBV30 and TRBJ2-7; possible D gene TRBD2, 5 bases. The CDR3 spans 13 residues. Trimming removed 0 bases from V and 6 bases from J, with 12 bases in between. Per the germline V gene, CDR1 is GTSNPN and CDR2 is SVGIG (reference sequence). For the CDR3, the DNA is TGTGCCTGGAGTGTGTCCCGAGGGAGCGAGCAGTACTTC. Its protein product is CAWSVSRGSEQYF.

This clone was counted once. This rearrangement joins TRBV6-1 to TRBJ1-6; D ambiguous. The V end was cut by 7 bases, the J end by 0 bases, with 7 bases between. Germline-derived CDR1 and CDR2 are MNHNS and SASEGT. This CDR3 has 14 amino acids. The CDR3 is CASTADSYNSPLHF. CDR3 bases: TGTGCCAGCACCGCGGACTCCTATAATTCACCCCTCCACTTT.

The chain employs TRBV6-6 and TRBJ2-7; unclear D gene. Trimming stripped 6 bases from V and 0 bases from J, with 6 bases between. The CDR3 contains 12 residues. The germline CDR1 and CDR2 sequences are MNHNY and SVGAGI (reference sequence). Here the CDR3 DNA reads TGTGCCAGCAGACATCTCTCCTACGAGCAGTACTTC. Amino acids: CASRHLSYEQYF.

This chain uses TRBV6-5 with TRBJ2-3; TRBD1 might be the D (6 bases). Trimming removed 4 bases from V and 3 bases from J, with 11 bases in between. This CDR3 has 14 residues. The germline V gene encodes CDR1 MNHEY and CDR2 SVGAGI. The DNA for the CDR3 is TGTGCCAGCAGTTTCCAGGGGAGAACAGATACGCAGTATTTT. Protein product: CASSFQGRTDTQYF.

V and J are TRBV7-2 and TRBJ2-1; D perhaps matches TRBD2 (6 bases). CDR3 length: 13 amino acids. The germline CDR1 and CDR2 sequences are SGHTA and FQGNSA. The ends were cut back, 5 bases at V and 10 bases at J, with 15 bases in the middle. The CDR3 spells CASSIGLSGEQFF. CDR3 bases: TGTGCCAGCAGCATCGGACTATCTGGGGAGCAGTTCTTC.

The chain couples TRBV30 to TRBJ1-5, with D possibly matching TRBD1 (5 bases). Per the germline V gene, CDR1 is GTSNPN and CDR2 is SVGIG (reference sequence). V lost 0 bases and J lost 10, with 13 bases in between. This CDR3 has 13 amino acids. In nucleotides, the CDR3 is TGTGCCTGGAGTGTTGGGGCCGTAGAACCCCAGCATTTT. This sequence encodes CAWSVGAVEPQHF. The whole variable domain, filled in from reference TRBV30 and TRBJ1-5, reads SQTIHQWPATLVQPVGSPLSLECTVEGTSNPNLYWYRQAAGRGLQLLFYSVGIGQISSEVPQNLSASRPQDRQFILSSKKLLLSDSGFYLCAWSVGAVEPQHFGDGTRLSIL.

The gene calls are TRBV9 and TRBJ2-7; 11 bases are shared with TRBD2. J lost 5 bases, V lost 0 bases, and 7 bases had no gene match. From germline, CDR1 is SGDLS and CDR2 YYNGEE. This CDR3 contains 16 residues. This CDR3 reads CASSVGSSGRNDEQYF. CDR3 coding DNA: TGTGCCAGCAGCGTAGGGTCTAGCGGGAGGAACGACGAGCAGTACTTC.

The chain couples TRBV6-1 to TRBJ2-5; 12 nucleotides align to TRBD2. The CDR3 extends over 15 amino acids. Germline V gene sequence: CDR1 MNHNS, CDR2 SASEGT. Trimming took 7 bases from V and 1 from J; bases not matched to a gene: 4. The CDR3 reads CASILAGGRQETQYF. In DNA form, the CDR3 reads TGTGCCAGCATACTAGCGGGGGGTCGCCAAGAGACCCAGTACTTC.

For the CDR3, the DNA is TGTGCCAGCAGCCCCCAGCGGTTCCGAACGGAGACCCAGTACTTC. Translating gives CASSPQRFRTETQYF. V and J are TRBV7-2 and TRBJ2-5; D might be TRBD2 (5 bases). CDR3 size: 15 residues. Trimming removed 5 bases from V and 5 bases from J, with 18 bases in between. Germline V lookup: CDR1 SGHTA, CDR2 FQGNSA. The full variable domain, with the rest looked up from reference TRBV7-2 and TRBJ2-5, is GAGVSQSPSNKVTEKGKDVELRCDPISGHTALYWYRQSLGQGLEFLIYFQGNSAPDKSGLPSDRFSAERTGGSVSTLTIQRTQQEDSAVYLCASSPQRFRTETQYFGPGTRLLVL.

The V and J genes are TRBV7-9 and TRBJ2-7; a possible D gene is TRBD1 (6 bases). Germline CDR1 reads SEHNR; CDR2 reads FQNEAQ (reference sequence). This CDR3 has 14 residues. V lost 6 bases and J 4 bases, leaving 16 bases between the germline ends. CDR3 in DNA: TGTGCCAGCAGTTCAGCAGGGGCTTGGTACGAGCAGTACTTC. Translating gives CASSSAGAWYEQYF.

V and J are TRBV4-1 and TRBJ1-4; D is undetermined. V lost 3 bases and J lost 8, with 16 bases in between. The CDR3 extends over 15 amino acids. CDR1 and CDR2 (germline): MGHRA, YSYEKL. The CDR3 here is CASSQNPGIREKLFF. The DNA for the CDR3 is TGCGCCAGCAGCCAGAACCCAGGAATTCGCGAAAAACTGTTTTTT.

The chain recombines TRBV5-4 with TRBJ2-1, with TRBD1 matching over 7 bases. V trimming: 2 bases; J trimming: 1 base; junction bases outside the gene matches: 3. Per the germline V gene, CDR1 is SGHNT and CDR2 is YYREEE (reference sequence). This CDR3 contains 15 residues. The CDR3 bases are TGTGCCAGCAGCTTTATGGGACAGTCCTACAATGAGCAGTTCTTC. It specifies CASSFMGQSYNEQFF.

The chain carries TRBV18 and TRBJ2-7; D may be TRBD2 (6 bases). Germline CDR1 reads KGHSH; CDR2 reads LQKENI. There are 14 residues in the CDR3. V lost 2 bases and J lost 3, with 11 bases in between. In DNA form, the CDR3 reads TGTGCCAGCTCACCAATTACGGGGGTCTACGAGCAGTACTTC. Amino acids: CASSPITGVYEQYF.

V is TRBV2 and J is TRBJ1-3; 11 positions agree with TRBD1. Germline V gene sequence: CDR1 SNHLY, CDR2 FYNNEI. Trimming cost V 6 bases and J 0 bases; bases outside gene matches: 7. This CDR3 is built from 17 residues. Here the CDR3 reads CASSQDRGLSSGNTIYF. CDR3 DNA sequence: TGTGCCAGCAGCCAGGACAGGGGGCTCTCCTCTGGAAACACCATATATTTT.